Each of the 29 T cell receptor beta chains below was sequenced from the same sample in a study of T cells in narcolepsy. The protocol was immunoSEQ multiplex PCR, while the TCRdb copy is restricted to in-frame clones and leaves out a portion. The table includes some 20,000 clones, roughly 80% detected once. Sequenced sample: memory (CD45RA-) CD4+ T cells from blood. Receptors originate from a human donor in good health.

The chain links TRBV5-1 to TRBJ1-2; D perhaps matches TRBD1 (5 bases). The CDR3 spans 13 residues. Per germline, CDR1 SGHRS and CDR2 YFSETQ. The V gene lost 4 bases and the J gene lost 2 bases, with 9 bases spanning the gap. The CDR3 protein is CASSGDGNYGYTF. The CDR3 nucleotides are TGCGCCAGCAGCGGGGACGGAAACTATGGCTACACCTTC. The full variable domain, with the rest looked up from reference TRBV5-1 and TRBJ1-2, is KAGVTQTPRYLIKTRGQQVTLSCSPISGHRSVSWYQQTPGQGLQFLFEYFSETQRNKGNFPGRFSGRQFSNSRSEMNVSTLELGDSALYLCASSGDGNYGYTFGSGTRLTVV.

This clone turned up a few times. CDR3 region: CASSDPGRLQAEQFF. Here the CDR3 DNA reads TGTGCCAGCAGTGACCCGGGACGGCTTCAAGCAGAGCAGTTCTTC. This chain connects TRBV7-3 to TRBJ2-1, with D perhaps assigned TRBD1 or TRBD2 (5 bases each). V lost 6 bases to trimming and J lost 10 bases, with 22 bases between them. The CDR3 sequence is 15 residues long. CDR1 and CDR2 (germline): SGHTA, FQGTGA.

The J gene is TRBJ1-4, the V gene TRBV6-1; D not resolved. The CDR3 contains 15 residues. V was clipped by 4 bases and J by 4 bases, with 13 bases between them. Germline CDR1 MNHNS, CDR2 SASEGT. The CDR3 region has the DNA TGTGCCAGCAGTGTAGTCCAGCCTCGTAATGAAAAACTGTTTTTT. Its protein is CASSVVQPRNEKLFF.

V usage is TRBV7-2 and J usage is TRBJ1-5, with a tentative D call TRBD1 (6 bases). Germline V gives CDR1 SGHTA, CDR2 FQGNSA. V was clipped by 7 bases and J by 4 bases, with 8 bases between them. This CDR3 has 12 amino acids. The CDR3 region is CASTTGNQPQHF. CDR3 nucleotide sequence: TGTGCCAGCACGACAGGTAATCAGCCCCAGCATTTT.

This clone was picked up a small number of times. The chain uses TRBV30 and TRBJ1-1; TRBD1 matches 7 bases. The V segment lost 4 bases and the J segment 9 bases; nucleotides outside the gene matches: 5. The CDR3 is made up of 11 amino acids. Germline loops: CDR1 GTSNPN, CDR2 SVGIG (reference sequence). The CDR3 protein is CAWNRGNQAFF. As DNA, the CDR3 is TGTGCCTGGAACAGGGGTAATCAAGCTTTCTTT.

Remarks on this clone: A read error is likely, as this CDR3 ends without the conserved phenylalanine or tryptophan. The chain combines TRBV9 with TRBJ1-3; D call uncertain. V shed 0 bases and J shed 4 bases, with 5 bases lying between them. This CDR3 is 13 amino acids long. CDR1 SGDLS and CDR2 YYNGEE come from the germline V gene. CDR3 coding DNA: TGTGCCAGCAGCGTAGGCGTCGGAAACACCATATATCTT. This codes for CASSVGVGNTIYL.

CDR3 amino acids: CASSHRQGTGKDEQYF. Here the CDR3 DNA reads TGTGCCAGCAGCCACCGACAGGGGACGGGGAAAGACGAGCAGTACTTC. The J gene is TRBJ2-7, the V gene TRBV11-3; 8 bases are a match to TRBD1. Germline V gene data show CDR1 as SGHNT and CDR2 as YENEEA. The CDR3 has 16 amino acids. V lost 5 bases, J lost 5 bases, and 14 bases stayed unmatched.

This chain's CDR3 is CASSLAGPYEQYF. The DNA of the CDR3 is TGTGCCAGCAGCTTAGCGGGGCCCTACGAGCAGTACTTC. The chain combines TRBV7-8 with TRBJ2-7, with D perhaps TRBD1 (5 bases). The CDR3 covers 13 residues. V was trimmed by 0 bases and J by 2 bases, leaving 5 bases between them. Germline lookup yields CDR1 SGHVS and CDR2 FQNEAQ.

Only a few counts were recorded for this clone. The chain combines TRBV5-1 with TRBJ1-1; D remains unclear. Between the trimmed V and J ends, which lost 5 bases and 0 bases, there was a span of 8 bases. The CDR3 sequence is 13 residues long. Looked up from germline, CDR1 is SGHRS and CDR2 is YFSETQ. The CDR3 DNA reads TGCGCCAGCAGACCGACTGTGAACACTGAAGCTTTCTTT. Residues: CASRPTVNTEAFF.

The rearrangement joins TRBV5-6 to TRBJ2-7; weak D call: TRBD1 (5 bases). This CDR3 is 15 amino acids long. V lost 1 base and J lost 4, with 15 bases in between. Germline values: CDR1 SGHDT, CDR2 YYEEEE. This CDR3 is CASSLLSDRLYEQYF. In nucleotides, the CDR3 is TGTGCCAGCAGCTTGCTTTCCGACAGACTTTACGAGCAGTACTTC.

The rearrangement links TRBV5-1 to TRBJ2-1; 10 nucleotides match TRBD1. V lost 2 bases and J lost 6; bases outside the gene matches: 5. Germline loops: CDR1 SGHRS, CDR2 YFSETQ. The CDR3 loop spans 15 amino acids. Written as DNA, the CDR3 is TGCGCCAGCAGCTTTGGGGGGACAGGGGTCAATGAGCAGTTCTTC. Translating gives CASSFGGTGVNEQFF.

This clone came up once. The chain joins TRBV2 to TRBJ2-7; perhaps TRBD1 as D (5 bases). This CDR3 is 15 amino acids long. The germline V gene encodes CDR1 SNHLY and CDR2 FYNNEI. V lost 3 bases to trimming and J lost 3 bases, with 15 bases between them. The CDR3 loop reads CASSEGPGMLYEQYF. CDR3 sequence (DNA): TGTGCCAGCAGTGAGGGGCCTGGTATGCTCTACGAGCAGTACTTC.

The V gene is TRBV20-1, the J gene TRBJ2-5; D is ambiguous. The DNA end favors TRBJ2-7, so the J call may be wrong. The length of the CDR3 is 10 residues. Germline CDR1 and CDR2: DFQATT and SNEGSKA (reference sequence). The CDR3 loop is CSASFPEQYF. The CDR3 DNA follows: TGCAGTGCTAGTTTCCCCGAGCAGTACTTC.

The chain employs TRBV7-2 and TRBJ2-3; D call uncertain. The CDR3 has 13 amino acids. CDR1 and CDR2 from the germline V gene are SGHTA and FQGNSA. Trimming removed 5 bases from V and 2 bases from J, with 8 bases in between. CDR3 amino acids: CASSALFTDTQYF. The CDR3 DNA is TGTGCCAGCAGCGCACTCTTCACAGATACGCAGTATTTT.

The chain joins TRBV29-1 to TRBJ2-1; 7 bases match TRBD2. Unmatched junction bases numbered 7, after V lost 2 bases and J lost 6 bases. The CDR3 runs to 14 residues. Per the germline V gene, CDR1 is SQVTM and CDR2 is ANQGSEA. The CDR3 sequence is CSVETSVTINEQFF. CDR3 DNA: TGCAGCGTTGAAACTAGCGTGACCATCAATGAGCAGTTCTTC.

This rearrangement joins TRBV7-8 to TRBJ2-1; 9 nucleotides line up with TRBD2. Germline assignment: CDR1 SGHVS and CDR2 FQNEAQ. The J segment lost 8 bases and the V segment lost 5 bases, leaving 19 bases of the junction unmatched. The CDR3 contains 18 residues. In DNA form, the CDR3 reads TGTGCCAGCAGCGCAATAGGGGTAGGTCTAGCGGGGACCTATGAGCAGTTCTTC. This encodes CASSAIGVGLAGTYEQFF.

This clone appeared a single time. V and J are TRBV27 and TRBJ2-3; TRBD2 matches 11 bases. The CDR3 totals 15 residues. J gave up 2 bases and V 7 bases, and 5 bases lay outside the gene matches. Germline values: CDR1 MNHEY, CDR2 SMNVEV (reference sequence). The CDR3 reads CASTRLAGTTDTQYF. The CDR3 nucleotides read TGTGCCAGCACACGACTAGCGGGGACCACAGATACGCAGTATTTT.

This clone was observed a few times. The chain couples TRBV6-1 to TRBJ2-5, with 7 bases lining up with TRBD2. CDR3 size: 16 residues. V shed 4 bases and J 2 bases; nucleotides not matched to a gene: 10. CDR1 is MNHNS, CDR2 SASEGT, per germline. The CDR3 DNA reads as TGTGCCAGCAGTGTTATGGGGGGGGGAGGGCAAGAGACCCAGTACTTC. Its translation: CASSVMGGGGQETQYF.

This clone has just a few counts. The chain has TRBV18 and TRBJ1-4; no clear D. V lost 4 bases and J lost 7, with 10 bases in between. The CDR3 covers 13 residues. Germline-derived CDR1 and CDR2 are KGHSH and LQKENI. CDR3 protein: CASSRARAEKLFF. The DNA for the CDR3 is TGTGCCAGCTCACGTGCGAGGGCTGAAAAACTGTTTTTT.

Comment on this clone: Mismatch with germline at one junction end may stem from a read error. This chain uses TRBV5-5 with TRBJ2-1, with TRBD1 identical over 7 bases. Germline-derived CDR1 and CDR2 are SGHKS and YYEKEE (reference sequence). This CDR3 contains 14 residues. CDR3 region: CASSLGTGWDSGIF. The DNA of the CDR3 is TGTGCCAGCAGCTTGGGGACCGGTTGGGACAGTGGTATCTTC.

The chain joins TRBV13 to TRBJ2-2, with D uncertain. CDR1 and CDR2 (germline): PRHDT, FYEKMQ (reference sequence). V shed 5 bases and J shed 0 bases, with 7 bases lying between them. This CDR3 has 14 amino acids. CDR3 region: CASSKHANTGELFF. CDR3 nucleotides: TGTGCCAGCAGCAAACACGCGAACACCGGGGAGCTGTTTTTT.

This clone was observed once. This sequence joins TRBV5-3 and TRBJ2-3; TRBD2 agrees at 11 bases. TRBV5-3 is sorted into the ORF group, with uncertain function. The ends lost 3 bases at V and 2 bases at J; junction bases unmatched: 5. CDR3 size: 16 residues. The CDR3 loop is CARSSTSGGFTDTQYF. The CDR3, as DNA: TGTGCCAGAAGCTCTACTAGCGGGGGATTCACAGATACGCAGTATTTT.

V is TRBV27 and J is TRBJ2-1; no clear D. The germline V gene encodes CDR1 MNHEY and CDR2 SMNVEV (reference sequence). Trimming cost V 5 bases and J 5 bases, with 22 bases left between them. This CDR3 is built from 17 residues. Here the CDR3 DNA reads TGTGCCAGCAGTCTAAACCAAAACCCCGGTCGGCACAATGAGCAGTTCTTC. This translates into CASSLNQNPGRHNEQFF.

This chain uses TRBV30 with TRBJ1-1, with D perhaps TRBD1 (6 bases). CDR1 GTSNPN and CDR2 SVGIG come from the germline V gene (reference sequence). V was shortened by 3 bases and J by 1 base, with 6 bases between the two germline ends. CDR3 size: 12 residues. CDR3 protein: CAWRQGNTEAFF. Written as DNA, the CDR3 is TGTGCCTGGAGACAGGGGAACACTGAAGCTTTCTTT.

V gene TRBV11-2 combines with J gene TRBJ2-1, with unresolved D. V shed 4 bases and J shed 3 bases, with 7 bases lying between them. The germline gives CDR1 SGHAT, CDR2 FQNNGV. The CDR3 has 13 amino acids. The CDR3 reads CASSSEIYNEQFF. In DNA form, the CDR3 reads TGTGCCAGCAGCTCTGAGATCTACAATGAGCAGTTCTTC. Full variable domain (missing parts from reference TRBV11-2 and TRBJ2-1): EAGVAQSPRYKIIEKRQSVAFWCNPISGHATLYWYQQILGQGPKLLIQFQNNGVVDDSQLPKDRFSAERLKGVDSTLKIQPAKLEDSAVYLCASSSEIYNEQFFGPGTRLTVL.

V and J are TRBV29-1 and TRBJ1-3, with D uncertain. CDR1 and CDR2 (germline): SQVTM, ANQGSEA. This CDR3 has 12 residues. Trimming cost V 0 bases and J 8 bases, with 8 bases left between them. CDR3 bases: TGCAGCGTTGAAGATCTTGGTTACACCATATATTTT. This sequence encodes CSVEDLGYTIYF.

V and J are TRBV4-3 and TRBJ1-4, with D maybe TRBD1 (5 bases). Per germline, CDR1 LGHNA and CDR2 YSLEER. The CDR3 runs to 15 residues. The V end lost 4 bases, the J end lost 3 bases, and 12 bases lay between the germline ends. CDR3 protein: CASSPSGGANEKLFF. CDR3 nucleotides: TGCGCCAGCAGCCCGTCGGGAGGGGCTAATGAAAAACTGTTTTTT.

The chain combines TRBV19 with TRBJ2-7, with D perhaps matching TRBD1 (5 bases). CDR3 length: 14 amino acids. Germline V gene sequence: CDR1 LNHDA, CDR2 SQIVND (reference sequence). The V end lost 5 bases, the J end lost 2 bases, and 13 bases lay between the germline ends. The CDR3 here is CASSSGIFAYEQYF. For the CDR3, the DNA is TGTGCCAGTAGTTCAGGGATTTTCGCCTACGAGCAGTACTTC. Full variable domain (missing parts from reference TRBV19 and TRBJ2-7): DGGITQSPKYLFRKEGQNVTLSCEQNLNHDAMYWYRQDPGQGLRLIYYSQIVNDFQKGDIAEGYSVSREKKESFPLTVTSAQKNPTAFYLCASSSGIFAYEQYFGPGTRLTVT.

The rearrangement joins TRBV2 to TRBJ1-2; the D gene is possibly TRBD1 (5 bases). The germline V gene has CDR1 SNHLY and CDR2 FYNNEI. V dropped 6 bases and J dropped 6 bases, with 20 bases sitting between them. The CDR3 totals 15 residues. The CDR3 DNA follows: TGTGCCAGCAGGGCCCCCCCCCAGCAGGGTGATGGCTACACCTTC. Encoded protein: CASRAPPQQGDGYTF.